The rows below give T cell receptor beta chains drawn from one sample of a study of blood T cell repertoires in COVID-19. Sequencing was performed with immunoSEQ multiplex PCR; in TCRdb, only in-frame clones are kept and a portion is missing. The repertoire holds 200,000 to 250,000 clones, with approximately 80% as singletons. Sample: peripheral blood. The receptors come from a woman aged 45-59 years with acute or convalescent COVID-19. The CDR3 runs from the conserved cysteine through the conserved F or W. A D gene is named only where the DNA matches it firmly. Expanded clones get a size class; other rows say once, few or many, or leave the size out.

d_gene,v_gene,j_gene,abundance,CDR3nt,CDR3aa
-,TRBV24-1,TRBJ2-5,once,TGTGCCACCAGTGATTTTCTTGGGGGCGGTGAGACCCAGTACTTC,CATSDFLGGGETQYF
-,TRBV30,TRBJ1-1,-,TGTGCCTGGACAGGAACCTTTTACGGAGGGACTGAAGCTTTCTTT,CAWTGTFYGGTEAFF
TRBD1,TRBV9,TRBJ1-1,-,TGTGCCAGCAGCGTAGGAGCCCCCGGGACAGGGGACAACACTGAAGCTTTCTTT,CASSVGAPGTGDNTEAFF
TRBD1,TRBV4-3,TRBJ2-4,-,TGCGCCAGCAGCCAAGATAGACAGGGTCTTAACATTCAGTACTTC,CASSQDRQGLNIQYF
-,TRBV18,TRBJ2-5,-,TGTGCCAGCTCATCCGAAGAGACCCAGTACTTC,CASSSEETQYF
TRBD1,TRBV4-2,TRBJ1-5,-,TGTGCCAGCAGCCAACAGGGGGCCCTTATCAATCAGCCCCAGCATTTT,CASSQQGALINQPQHF
-,TRBV5-1,TRBJ2-7,-,TGCGCCAGCAGCCTCCGGGACATCACCTACGAGCAGTACTTC,CASSLRDITYEQYF
TRBD2,TRBV19,TRBJ2-5,few,TGTGCCAGTAGTACGTGGACTAGCGGTCCGCAAGAGACCCAGTACTTC,CASSTWTSGPQETQYF
-,TRBV4-2,TRBJ1-1,-,TGTGCCAGCAGCTTGAGCACTGAAGCTTTCTTT,CASSLSTEAFF
TRBD2,TRBV6-5,TRBJ2-3,-,TGTGCCAGCAGCCTAGCGGGGGGGGGCACAGATACGCAGTATTTT,CASSLAGGGTDTQYF
TRBD1,TRBV6-6,TRBJ1-4,-,TGTGCCAGCAGTTACCCCGGGACAGGAACTAATGAAAAACTGTTTTTT,CASSYPGTGTNEKLFF